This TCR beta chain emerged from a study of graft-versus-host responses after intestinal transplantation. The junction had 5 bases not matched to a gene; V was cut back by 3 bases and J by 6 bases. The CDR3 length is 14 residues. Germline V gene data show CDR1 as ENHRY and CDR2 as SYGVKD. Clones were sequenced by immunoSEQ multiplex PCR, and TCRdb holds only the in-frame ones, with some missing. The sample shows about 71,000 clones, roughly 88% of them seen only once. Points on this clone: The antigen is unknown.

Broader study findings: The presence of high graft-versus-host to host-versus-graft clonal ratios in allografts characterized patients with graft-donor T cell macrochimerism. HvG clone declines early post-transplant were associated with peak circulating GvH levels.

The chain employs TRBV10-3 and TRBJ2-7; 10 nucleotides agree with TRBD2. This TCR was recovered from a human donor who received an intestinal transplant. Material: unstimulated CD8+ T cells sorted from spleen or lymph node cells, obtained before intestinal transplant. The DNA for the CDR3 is TGTGCCATCAGTGATAGCGGGGGGCCGTCCGAGCAGTACTTC. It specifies CAISDSGGPSEQYF.